These T cell receptor beta chains were read from a single sample in a study of regulatory T cells in long-lasting Graves disease. TCRdb used MiXCR to reprocess the multiplex PCR reads, holding one entry per CDR3 protein. The sample includes 400,000 to 500,000 distinct CDR3 sequences, roughly 15% seen only once; the top ten take about 25%. The same sample was also studied in work on T cells in Graves' hyperthyroidism and ophthalmopathy.

Source: peripheral blood mononuclear cells (PBMCs), taken at new diagnosis, from a patient treated with antithyroid drugs. The origin of the receptors is a woman aged 18-35 years with Graves disease. Each CDR3 is given with its conserved first and last residue. D genes are given only for firm matches. Rows may omit the clone size; those that give it use once, few, many or a size class.

V	J	D	size	CDR3	DNA
TRBV12-3/TRBV12-4	TRBJ1-1	TRBD1	many	CASSDRGRPQAFF	TGTGCCAGCAGCGACAGGGGGAGGCCTCAAGCTTTCTTT
TRBV25-1	TRBJ2-7	TRBD1	many	CASSEDRGFEQYF	TGTGCCAGCAGTGAGGACAGGGGATTCGAGCAGTACTTC
TRBV20-1	TRBJ2-2	NA	many	CSARGADNTNTGELFF	TGCAGTGCTAGAGGGGCTGATAACACGAACACCGGGGAGCTGTTTTTT
TRBV27	TRBJ1-4	TRBD1	many	CASSSRTGIGVAFEKLFF	TGTGCCAGCAGTTCCAGGACAGGGATAGGGGTAGCATTCGAAAAACTGTTTTTT
TRBV7-2	TRBJ1-2	NA	many	CASSRLQGNYGYTF	TGTGCCAGCAGTCGTTTACAGGGTAACTATGGCTACACCTTC
TRBV27	TRBJ2-5	NA	many	CASSPYLPETQYF	TGTGCCAGCAGTCCCTACCTCCCAGAGACCCAGTACTTC
TRBV7-9	TRBJ1-2	TRBD1	few	CASSSRDSEPDYGYTF	TGTGCCAGCAGCTCCCGGGACAGCGAACCAGACTATGGCTACACCTTC
TRBV6-5	TRBJ2-7	TRBD2	many	CASSYSREADEQYF	TGTGCCAGCAGTTACTCGCGGGAGGCCGACGAGCAGTACTTC
TRBV6-5	TRBJ2-3	TRBD2	many	CASSYSGGRAGTDTQYF	TGTGCCAGCAGTTACTCGGGCGGGAGGGCCGGTACAGATACGCAGTATTTT
TRBV12-3/TRBV12-4	TRBJ2-5	TRBD2	many	CASSPGLAGAQETQYF	TGTGCCAGCAGTCCGGGACTAGCGGGAGCTCAAGAGACCCAGTACTTC
TRBV20-1	TRBJ2-5	TRBD1	many	CSANDRGQETQYF	TGCAGTGCTAACGACAGGGGCCAAGAGACCCAGTACTTC
TRBV5-4	TRBJ1-1	NA	many	CASSLAGNLNTEAFF	TGTGCCAGCAGCTTGGCAGGGAACCTGAACACTGAAGCTTTCTTT
TRBV27	TRBJ1-1	NA	many	CASSSPGGGRNTEAFF	TGTGCCAGCAGTTCCCCCGGCGGGGGCCGAAACACTGAAGCTTTCTTT
TRBV5-1	TRBJ2-7	NA	many	CASSLVGEVGEQYF	TGTGCCAGCAGCTTAGTGGGAGAGGTGGGCGAGCAGTACTTC
TRBV10-3	TRBJ2-1	TRBD1	many	CAIRGQTPTYNEQFF	TGTGCCATCAGGGGACAGACGCCCACCTACAATGAGCAGTTCTTC
TRBV5-1	TRBJ2-7	TRBD1	NA	CASTTGQGRYEQYF	TGCGCCAGCACCACGGGACAGGGACGCTACGAGCAGTACTTC
TRBV4-3	TRBJ2-2	TRBD1	few	CASSQSLVSRGRTGELFF	TGCGCCAGCAGCCAAAGCCTGGTTTCGAGGGGGCGCACCGGGGAGCTGTTTTTT
TRBV6-2/TRBV6-3	TRBJ2-3	NA	few	CATGRTEIIDTQYF	TGTGCAACGGGTCGGACAGAGATAATCGATACGCAGTATTTT
TRBV10-3	TRBJ2-3	NA	NA	CAIRVPSTDTQYF	TGTGCCATCAGGGTACCTAGCACAGATACGCAGTATTTT
TRBV27	TRBJ2-5	NA	NA	CASSWGIQETQYF	TGTGCCAGCAGTTGGGGGATACAAGAGACCCAGTACTTC
TRBV19	TRBJ1-1	NA	NA	CASSMGTQNTEAFF	TGTGCCAGTAGTATGGGGACACAGAACACTGAAGCTTTCTTT
TRBV12-3/TRBV12-4	TRBJ2-1	NA	many	CASSFQGATGSYNEQFF	TGTGCCAGCAGTTTTCAGGGCGCAACGGGCTCCTACAATGAGCAGTTCTTC